The 25 T cell receptor beta chains below come from one sample, sequenced in a study of regulatory T cells in long-lasting Graves disease. Time point here: newly diagnosed GD, antithyroid drugs for less than 3 months. Construction of the TCR library relied on RNA isolated from PBMCs. Combining iRepertoire HTBI primers with Arm-PCR of CDR3 regions, the authors built TCR beta libraries. Via MiXCR, TCRdb re-called the multiplex PCR reads, giving one row per CDR3 protein. This sample carries around 400,000 distinct CDR3 sequences, roughly a sixth of them seen once, and the ten largest clones take over 20%. The material sequenced was peripheral blood mononuclear cells (PBMCs), taken at new diagnosis, from a patient treated with antithyroid drugs. Receptors originate from a female donor with Graves disease.

The chain combines TRBV6-5 with TRBJ1-1, with a possible D match to TRBD1 (5 bases). CDR3 length: 16 amino acids. The V end lost 3 bases, the J end lost 0 bases, and 14 bases lay between the germline ends. Germline CDR1 and CDR2: MNHEY and SVGAGI. The CDR3 DNA is TGTGCCAGCAGTTATGGACAAAGCGCGATGAACACTGAAGCTTTCTTT. Its translation is CASSYGQSAMNTEAFF.

This clonotype was recorded at least ten times. The rearrangement links TRBV7-3 to TRBJ2-1; perhaps TRBD2 as D (6 bases). The ends were cut back, 4 bases at V and 7 bases at J, with 11 bases in the middle. Germline assignment: CDR1 SGHTA and CDR2 FQGTGA. CDR3 length: 13 residues. DNA for the CDR3: TGTGCCAGCAGCTCCGGGAGCCTAAATGAGCAGTTCTTC. It translates to CASSSGSLNEQFF.

The gene calls are TRBV15 and TRBJ2-3; 8 nucleotides line up with TRBD2. After removal of 1 base from V and 2 bases from J, the junction contained 5 bases not matched to a gene. The CDR3 extends over 16 amino acids. Germline V lookup: CDR1 LNHNV, CDR2 YYDKDF (reference sequence). Here the CDR3 DNA reads TGTGCCACCAGCAGAGGTAGCGGGACAAACACAGATACGCAGTATTTT. This codes for CATSRGSGTNTDTQYF.

This clonotype was found many times. The chain couples TRBV28 to TRBJ2-3; D perhaps matches TRBD1 (5 bases). This CDR3 has 14 residues. The germline CDR1 and CDR2 sequences are MDHEN and SYDVKM. V was clipped by 6 bases and J by 3 bases, with 13 bases between them. CDR3 protein: CASRSGYTTDTQYF. CDR3 bases: TGTGCCAGCAGGTCAGGGTACACGACAGATACGCAGTATTTT.

This clonotype was recorded many times. The chain recombines TRBV5-1 with TRBJ1-1; maybe TRBD1 (5 bases). This CDR3 has 15 amino acids. The germline V and J ends were trimmed by 4 bases and 2 bases, with 15 bases remaining between them. Germline lookup yields CDR1 SGHRS and CDR2 YFSETQ. CDR3 DNA: TGCGCCAGCAGCAGCCCCAGGGCTTCAAACACTGAAGCTTTCTTT. This codes for CASSSPRASNTEAFF.

This clonotype was seen at least ten times. The chain carries TRBV6-2 or TRBV6-3 and TRBJ1-4; 7 nucleotides align to TRBD1. Unmatched junction bases numbered 8, after V lost 6 bases and J lost 7 bases. This CDR3 is built from 14 residues. CDR1 MNHEY and CDR2 SVGEGT come from the germline V gene. The CDR3 is CASSHTGQVEKLFF. The CDR3 DNA is TGTGCCAGCAGCCACACCGGACAGGTTGAAAAACTGTTTTTT.

V usage is TRBV4-3 and J usage is TRBJ1-1; D not certain. Germline loops: CDR1 LGHNA, CDR2 YSLEER. Trimming shortened V by 1 base and J by 5 bases, and 11 bases separated the two germline ends. CDR3 length equals 14 residues. The CDR3 DNA sequence: TGCGCCAGCAGCCAAGGACTCTCGGGGACTGAAGCTTTCTTT. Translation: CASSQGLSGTEAFF.

This clonotype was detected a few times. The chain joins TRBV29-1 to TRBJ2-2; 8 positions agree with TRBD2. In germline, CDR1 is SQVTM, CDR2 ANQGSEA. CDR3 length: 16 residues. V shed 4 bases and J 6 bases; nucleotides not matched to a gene: 13. The DNA of the CDR3 is TGCAGCGTTGCTTCCGGGAGGCGGGGGGTCGCCGGGGAGCTGTTTTTT. The encoded protein is CSVASGRRGVAGELFF.

This clonotype showed up many times. V is TRBV6-1 and J is TRBJ1-1; 10 bases are a match to TRBD1. Trimming at V came to 5 bases and at J to 1 base, leaving 7 bases not matched to a gene. The CDR3 covers 16 residues. CDR1 is MNHNS and CDR2 is SASEGT in the germline V gene. The CDR3 spells CASSLYRTGGNTEAFF. The CDR3 DNA reads TGTGCCAGCAGTCTGTACCGGACAGGGGGGAACACTGAAGCTTTCTTT.

This sequence joins TRBV30 and TRBJ1-2; D not resolved. Germline V gives CDR1 GTSNPN, CDR2 SVGIG (reference sequence). V lost 3 bases and J 4 bases, leaving 12 bases between the germline ends. This CDR3 comprises 13 residues. The CDR3 here is CAWSFERSYGYTF. The CDR3 DNA sequence: TGTGCCTGGAGCTTTGAGCGGTCCTATGGCTACACCTTC.

Details on this clonotype: One base away lies a much larger clone, so this may be a sequencing read error. The chain employs TRBV2 and TRBJ2-1, with no clear D. The V gene lost 4 bases and the J gene lost 15 bases, with 10 bases spanning the gap. This CDR3 region has 10 residues. Germline CDR1 SNHLY, CDR2 FYNNEI. The CDR3 spells CASSGFWRFF. The CDR3 DNA sequence: TGTGCCAGCAGTGGGTTCTGGCGGTTCTTC.

In its sample, this clonotype was seen many times. The rearrangement uses TRBV7-8 and TRBJ2-7; 9 bases align to TRBD1. The CDR3 consists of 14 residues. J was trimmed by 3 bases and V by 5 bases; bases with no gene match: 5. Germline V gene sequence: CDR1 SGHVS, CDR2 FQNEAQ. CDR3 amino acids: CASSNLGQGYEQYF. CDR3 nucleotides: TGTGCCAGCAGCAACCTGGGACAGGGCTACGAGCAGTACTTC.

This clonotype came up many times. This chain joins TRBV28 and TRBJ2-7, with D possibly matching TRBD1 (6 bases). Per the germline V gene, CDR1 is MDHEN and CDR2 is SYDVKM. Trimming pared 7 bases from V and 2 bases from J, leaving 18 bases between. The CDR3 spans 15 residues. The CDR3 sequence: CASNSFRDNTYEQYF. The CDR3 coding sequence is TGTGCCAGCAACTCCTTCCGGGACAACACCTACGAGCAGTACTTC.

In this sample, this clonotype turned up many times. The chain joins TRBV27 to TRBJ1-2, with TRBD1 matching 12 bases. Germline V gene lookup returns CDR1 MNHEY and CDR2 SMNVEV (reference sequence). The CDR3 length is 14 residues. V shed 6 bases, J shed 6 bases, and the junction held 5 bases outside the gene matches. CDR3 bases: TGTGCCAGCAGCTTGGGACAGGGGGCAAATGGCTACACCTTC. It yields the protein CASSLGQGANGYTF.

This clonotype was found many times. The CDR3 nucleotides are TGTGCCAGCAGCCTCACGGGGAGGGTAAGAGAAGATACGCAGTATTTT. As protein: CASSLTGRVREDTQYF. The rearrangement joins TRBV5-5 to TRBJ2-3; the match to TRBD2 covers 7 bases. V shed 4 bases and J 5 bases; nucleotides not matched to a gene: 13. The CDR3 is 16 amino acids. Germline values: CDR1 SGHKS, CDR2 YYEKEE (reference sequence). The complete variable domain, with remaining parts taken from reference TRBV5-5 and TRBJ2-3, reads DAGVTQSPTHLIKTRGQQVTLRCSPISGHKSVSWYQQVLGQGPQFIFQYYEKEERGRGNFPDRFSARQFPNYSSELNVNALLLGDSALYLCASSLTGRVREDTQYFGPGTRLTVL.

This clonotype was observed a handful of times. The chain recombines TRBV5-1 with TRBJ1-1; no definite D call. The CDR3 runs 14 residues. In germline, CDR1 is SGHRS, CDR2 YFSETQ. V lost 5 bases to trimming and J lost 4 bases, with 15 bases between them. CDR3 loop: CASRRGIEGTEAFF. The CDR3 nucleotides are TGCGCCAGCAGACGAGGCATAGAAGGCACTGAAGCTTTCTTT.

Regarding this clonotype: It may be a read error: a sequence one base away is much more abundant. This chain uses TRBV12-5 with TRBJ2-5; D uncertain. Looked up from germline, CDR1 is LGHNT and CDR2 is FRNRAP. The CDR3 is made up of 12 amino acids. The CDR3 protein is CSSGSAGETQYF. Here the CDR3 DNA reads TGTTCTAGTGGCTCAGCCGGAGAGACCCAGTACTTC.

The table lists this clonotype with a few counts. The chain uses TRBV12-3 or TRBV12-4 and TRBJ2-7; TRBD2 aligns across 7 bases. V was pared by 3 bases and J by 7 bases, with 3 bases of the junction left unmatched. This CDR3 region has 12 residues. CDR3 in amino acids: CASSFWEGEQYF. Written as DNA, the CDR3 is TGTGCCAGCAGTTTTTGGGAGGGTGAGCAGTACTTC.

The table lists this clonotype with many counts. The chain couples TRBV6-1 to TRBJ1-1; D might be TRBD1 (5 bases). V was trimmed by 6 bases and J by 6 bases, leaving 17 bases between them. The CDR3 is made up of 14 amino acids. From germline, CDR1 is MNHNS and CDR2 SASEGT. The CDR3 DNA sequence: TGTGCCAGCAGCTCCCCAAGTGGGGGGTCTGAAGCTTTCTTT. Encoded protein: CASSSPSGGSEAFF.

There are many counts of this clonotype. V and J are TRBV6-2 or TRBV6-3 and TRBJ2-7; 12 positions agree with TRBD2. The CDR3 runs 16 residues. Germline V gene sequence: CDR1 MNHEY, CDR2 SVGEGT. V gave up 0 bases and J gave up 1 base; unmatched junction bases: 1. The CDR3 DNA sequence: TGTGCCAGCAGTTACTCTGGACTAGCGGGGTCCTACGAGCAGTACTTC. It encodes CASSYSGLAGSYEQYF.

This clonotype was observed a few times. The chain couples TRBV18 to TRBJ1-5; D remains ambiguous. The CDR3 has 16 amino acids. V lost 2 bases to trimming and J lost 6 bases, with 17 bases between them. Looked up from germline, CDR1 is KGHSH and CDR2 is LQKENI. CDR3 nucleotide sequence: TGTGCCAGCTCACCAGTGGGTGGAGGTTCGGGTCAGCCCCAGCATTTT. This gives the protein CASSPVGGGSGQPQHF.

This clonotype has just a few counts. The gene calls are TRBV7-9 and TRBJ2-7; D is possibly TRBD1 or TRBD2 (6 bases each). Germline V gene lookup returns CDR1 SEHNR and CDR2 FQNEAQ (reference sequence). V was trimmed by 5 bases and J by 6 bases, leaving 14 bases between them. The CDR3 has 13 residues. The CDR3 spells CASSPRDMGEQYF. Here the CDR3 DNA reads TGTGCCAGCAGCCCGCGGGACATGGGCGAGCAGTACTTC.

This clonotype was detected ten times or more. This chain links TRBV24-1 with TRBJ1-5, with a tentative D call TRBD1 (5 bases). Germline values: CDR1 KGHDR, CDR2 SFDVKD. The CDR3 totals 13 residues. V dropped 9 bases and J dropped 4 bases, with 12 bases sitting between them. The CDR3 loop reads CATQSTANQPQHF. The CDR3, as DNA: TGTGCCACCCAATCGACAGCGAATCAGCCCCAGCATTTT.

This clonotype occurred many times. The rearrangement links TRBV9 to TRBJ2-1; the match to TRBD2 covers 9 bases. The length of the CDR3 is 20 residues. The germline V gene has CDR1 SGDLS and CDR2 YYNGEE. The J segment lost 5 bases and the V segment lost 9 bases, leaving 27 bases of the junction unmatched. Here the CDR3 DNA reads TGTGCCACCAAGTTCAGCGTCCGACCAGTTAGCGGGAGATCTCACAATGAGCAGTTCTTC. This translates into CATKFSVRPVSGRSHNEQFF.

This clonotype has a handful of counts. V gene TRBV10-3 combines with J gene TRBJ1-1; tentatively, D is TRBD1 (6 bases). Germline CDR1 is ENHRY and CDR2 is SYGVKD. The CDR3 runs to 14 residues. Trimming stripped 5 bases from V and 4 bases from J, with 14 bases between. CDR3 residues: CAISSDRLGTEAFF. DNA of the CDR3: TGTGCCATCAGTTCTGACAGGTTGGGCACTGAAGCTTTCTTT.